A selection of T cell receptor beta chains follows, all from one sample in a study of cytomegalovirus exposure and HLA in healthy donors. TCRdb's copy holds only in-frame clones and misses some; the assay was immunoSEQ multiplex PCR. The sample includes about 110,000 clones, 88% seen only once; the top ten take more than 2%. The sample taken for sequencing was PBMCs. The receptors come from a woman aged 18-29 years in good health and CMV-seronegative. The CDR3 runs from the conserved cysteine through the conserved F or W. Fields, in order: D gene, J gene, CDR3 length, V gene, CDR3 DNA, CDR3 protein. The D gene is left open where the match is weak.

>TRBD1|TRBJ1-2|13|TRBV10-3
TGTGCCATCACCCGGGACAGGAACTATGGCTACACCTTC
CAITRDRNYGYTF
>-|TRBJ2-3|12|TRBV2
TGTGCCACCTCGACTAGCACAGATACGCAGTATTTT
CATSTSTDTQYF
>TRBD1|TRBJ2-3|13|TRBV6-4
TGTGCCAGCAGCCAGGGGGCGGCAGATACGCAGTATTTT
CASSQGAADTQYF
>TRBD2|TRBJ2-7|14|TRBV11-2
TGTGCCAGCAGCTTCGGCGGGGGGAATTACGAGCAGTACTTC
CASSFGGGNYEQYF
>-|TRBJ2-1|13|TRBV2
TGTGCCAGCAATGGCGGTACCTACAATGAGCAGTTCTTC
CASNGGTYNEQFF
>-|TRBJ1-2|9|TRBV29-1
TGCAGCGTTGGAGAAGGGAGGTCCTTC
CSVGEGRSF
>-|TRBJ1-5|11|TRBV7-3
TGTGCCAGTCCGTTTCATCAGCCCCAGCATTTT
CASPFHQPQHF
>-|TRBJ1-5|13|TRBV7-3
TGTGCCAGCAGCTGGACACAGGATCAGCCCCAGCATTTT
CASSWTQDQPQHF
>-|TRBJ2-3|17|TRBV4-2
TGTGCCAGCAGCCAAGAGAGCGGCCCCAGTTACACAGATACGCAGTATTTT
CASSQESGPSYTDTQYF
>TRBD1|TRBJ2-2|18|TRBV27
TGTGCCAGCAGTTTAGGACCACCGGGACAGGGGTGGGTAACGGAGCTGTTTTTT
CASSLGPPGQGWVTELFF